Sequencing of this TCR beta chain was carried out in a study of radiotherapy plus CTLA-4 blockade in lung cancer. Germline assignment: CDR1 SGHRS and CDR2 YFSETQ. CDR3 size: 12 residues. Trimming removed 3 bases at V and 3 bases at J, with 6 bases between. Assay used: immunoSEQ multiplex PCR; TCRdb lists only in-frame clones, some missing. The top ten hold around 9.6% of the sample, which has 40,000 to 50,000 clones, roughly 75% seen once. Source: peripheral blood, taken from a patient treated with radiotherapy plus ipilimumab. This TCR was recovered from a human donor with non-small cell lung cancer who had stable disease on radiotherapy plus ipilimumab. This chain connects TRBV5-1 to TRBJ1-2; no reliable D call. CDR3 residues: CASSSQDYGYTF. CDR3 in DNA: TGCGCCAGCAGCTCCCAGGACTATGGCTACACCTTC.